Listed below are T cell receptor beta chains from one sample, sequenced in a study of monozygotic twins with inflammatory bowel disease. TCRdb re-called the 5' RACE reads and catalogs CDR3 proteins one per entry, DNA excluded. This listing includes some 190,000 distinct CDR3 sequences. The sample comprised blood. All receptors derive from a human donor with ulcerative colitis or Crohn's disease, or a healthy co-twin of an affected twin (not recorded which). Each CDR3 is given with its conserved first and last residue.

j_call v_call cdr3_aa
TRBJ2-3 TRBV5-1 CASSFVTSGATDTQYF
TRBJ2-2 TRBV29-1 CSGLQPNTGELFF
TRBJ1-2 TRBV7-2 CASSPSQGIYGYTF
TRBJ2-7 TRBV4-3 CASSQGGRWSEQYF
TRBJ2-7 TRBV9 CASGNGAYEQYF
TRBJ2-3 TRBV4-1 CASSQGLAGGLWADTQYF
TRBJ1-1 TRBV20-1 CSARGGTGRRDTEAFF
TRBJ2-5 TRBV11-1 CASSLTGAIGETQYF
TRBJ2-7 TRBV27 CASSKETSGSYEQYF
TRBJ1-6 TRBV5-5 CASSKQGAGNSPLHF
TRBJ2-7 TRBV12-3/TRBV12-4 CASRSQGNYEQYF
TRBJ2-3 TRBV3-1 CASSRGSKATQYF
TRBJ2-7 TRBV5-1 CASSWGDSFWASYEQYF
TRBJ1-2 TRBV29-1 CSSLSAGAGIGYTF
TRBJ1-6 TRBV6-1 CASSENSPLHF
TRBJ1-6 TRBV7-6 CASSFPGQGAPLHF
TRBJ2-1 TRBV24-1 CATSDVRASGIYNEQFF
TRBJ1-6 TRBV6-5 CASSSPAYNSPLHF
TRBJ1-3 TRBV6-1 CASRNSGNTIYF
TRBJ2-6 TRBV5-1 CASSEDRGPGANVLTF
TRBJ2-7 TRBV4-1 CASSQAGTGDEQYF
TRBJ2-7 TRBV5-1 CASSLNGQSYEQYF
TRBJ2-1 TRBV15 CATSSRVSYNEQFF
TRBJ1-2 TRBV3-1 CASSRLNSNYGYTF
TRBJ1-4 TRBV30 CARSFSGEKLFF
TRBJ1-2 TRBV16 CASSQFGNQPSYGYTF
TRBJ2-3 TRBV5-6 CASSPSGGGAGPGRQYF
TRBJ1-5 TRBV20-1 CSARETNSNQPQHF
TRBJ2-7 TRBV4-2 CASSQDIQVIGYEQYF
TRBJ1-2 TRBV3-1 CASSQGAYGYTF
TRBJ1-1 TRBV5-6 CASSQIDRLMNTEAFF
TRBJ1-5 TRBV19 CASSRSGPRRNQPQHF
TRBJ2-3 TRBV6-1 CASSPTLAGTDTQYF
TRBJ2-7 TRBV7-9 CASSSGQGAESSYEQYF
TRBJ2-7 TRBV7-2 CASSPRLAGGGYEQYF
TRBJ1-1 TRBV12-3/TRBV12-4 CASTGQGRTEAFF
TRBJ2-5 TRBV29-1 CSVAMGQGRETQYF
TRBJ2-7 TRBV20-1 CSARRQGAREQYF
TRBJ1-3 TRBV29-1 CSVEGYGGSGNTIYF
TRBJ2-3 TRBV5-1 CASSLDRGTQYF
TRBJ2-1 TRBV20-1 CSATWTKFRREGPYNEQFF
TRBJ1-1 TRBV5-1 CASSSSIRTEAFF
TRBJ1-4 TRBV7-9 CASSLGLSSTNEKLFF
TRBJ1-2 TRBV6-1 CASSSQRDRGRGYTF
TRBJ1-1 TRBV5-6 CASSIRGTLAFF
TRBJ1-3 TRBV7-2 CASSPPGGSGNTIYF
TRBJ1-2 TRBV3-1 CASSQDDSSGNYGYTF
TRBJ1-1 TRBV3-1 CASSQQQNTEAFF
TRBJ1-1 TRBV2 CASRPQTVNTEAFF
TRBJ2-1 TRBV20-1 CSATNPGTGTYNEQFF
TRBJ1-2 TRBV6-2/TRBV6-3 CASSYSAKGGYTF
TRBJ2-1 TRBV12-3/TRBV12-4 CASSLWFNEQFF
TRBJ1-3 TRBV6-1 CASRTEPNSGNTIYF
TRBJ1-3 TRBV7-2 CASSRQGGNTIYF
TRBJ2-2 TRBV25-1 CASSANWDSVNTGELFF
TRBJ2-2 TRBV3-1 CASSFAGDTGELFF
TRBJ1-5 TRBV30 CAWSLGVSNQPQHF
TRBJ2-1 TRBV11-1 CASSLGAINYNEQFF
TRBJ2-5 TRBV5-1 CASSSISETQYF
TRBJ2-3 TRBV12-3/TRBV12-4 CASSLAGGGLAEVADTQYF